This T cell receptor (beta chain) was sequenced in a study of T cell repertoires in cytomegalovirus infection. Points from the study as a whole: Identification of carriers of CMV plus the relevant HLA was achieved through cumulative public TCR beta family frequency.

MiXCR, run by TCRdb on the reads, gives a single entry per CDR3 protein. The repertoire holds 500,000 or so distinct CDR3 sequences, with approximately 15% as singletons. Trimming took 4 bases from V and 2 from J, leaving 8 bases between them. There are 13 residues in the CDR3. Germline V gene sequence: CDR1 SEHNR, CDR2 FQNEAQ (reference sequence). This clonotype was picked up many times. Its specificity is unknown. The V gene is TRBV7-9, the J gene TRBJ2-5; TRBD1 might be the D (5 bases). The clonotype was recovered from a human donor in good health (CMV status not recorded). Some clones in this sample may be carry-over from other donors' samples. Sequencing was done on a sample of CD8+ T cells from PBMCs. CDR3 residues: CASSWGLQETQYF. Written as DNA, the CDR3 is TGTGCCAGCAGCTGGGGCCTACAAGAGACCCAGTACTTC.